The 13 T cell receptor beta chains given below trace back to one sample, sequenced in a study of CD8+ T cells in alopecia areata. RNA extraction and reverse transcription yielded cDNA as sequencing template. The assay was immunoSEQ multiplex PCR, and TCRdb's table has in-frame clones only and misses some. The top ten clones hold roughly a tenth of a sample with 180,000 or so clones, 40% to 55% of them seen once. Treatment indicated: oral pan-JAK inhibitor, 5-10 mg twice daily. Sequencing was performed on CD8+ T cells sorted from blood, taken at approximately week 51, from a patient treated with tofacitinib. Receptors originate from a human donor with alopecia areata.

This clone was detected only a few times. The chain has TRBV7-8 and TRBJ2-7, with TRBD1 matching over 8 bases. Germline V lookup: CDR1 SGHVS, CDR2 FQNEAQ. The length of the CDR3 is 13 residues. The V gene end was trimmed by 8 bases and the J gene end by 3 bases; junction bases not matched to a gene: 6. This chain's CDR3 is CASGTGQDYEQYF. DNA of the CDR3: TGTGCCAGCGGCACGGGACAGGACTACGAGCAGTACTTC.

This clone was observed a handful of times. This chain connects TRBV10-3 to TRBJ2-5, with TRBD2 as a possible D gene (6 bases). Germline V gene data show CDR1 as ENHRY and CDR2 as SYGVKD. The V end was cut by 1 base, the J end by 1 base, with 16 bases between. The CDR3 loop spans 17 amino acids. CDR3 nucleotide sequence: TGTGCCATCAGTGAGTTTGTCGTGGGGGGACTCCAAGAGACCCAGTACTTC. Protein: CAISEFVVGGLQETQYF.

V usage is TRBV5-4 and J usage is TRBJ2-2, with D unresolved. The germline gives CDR1 SGHNT, CDR2 YYREEE (reference sequence). Trimming stripped 7 bases from V and 7 bases from J, with 11 bases between. The CDR3 length is 12 residues. This CDR3 is CASASGGGELFF. The CDR3 region has the DNA TGTGCCAGCGCGTCCGGCGGCGGGGAGCTGTTTTTT.

This clone occurred a few times. The V gene is TRBV6-1, the J gene TRBJ1-5, with D possibly being TRBD1 (5 bases). V lost 6 bases and J lost 3, with 9 bases in between. This CDR3 spans 13 amino acids. CDR1 and CDR2 from the germline V gene are MNHNS and SASEGT. The DNA for the CDR3 is TGTGCCAGCAGAATGGGGGACAATCAGCCCCAGCATTTT. This codes for CASRMGDNQPQHF.

The chain carries TRBV6-5 and TRBJ2-5; 12 nucleotides align to TRBD2. Germline assignment: CDR1 MNHEY and CDR2 SVGAGI. V shed 10 bases and J 5 bases; nucleotides not matched to a gene: 11. The CDR3 contains 15 residues. The CDR3 DNA is TGTGCCACCTATCCCCTAGCGGGGGGGCCGGAGACCCAGTACTTC. Its translation is CATYPLAGGPETQYF.

The V and J genes are TRBV7-8 and TRBJ1-1, with D possibly TRBD1 on 5 matching bases. Trimming pared 6 bases from V and 11 bases from J, leaving 16 bases between. CDR1 and CDR2 from the germline V gene are SGHVS and FQNEAQ. This CDR3 comprises 12 residues. The CDR3 region is CASSLPREMAFF. CDR3 DNA: TGTGCCAGCAGTCTCCCCAGGGAGATGGCTTTCTTT.

This chain connects TRBV2 to TRBJ2-1; D gene ambiguous. V gave up 0 bases and J gave up 9 bases, with 15 bases separating them. Germline-derived CDR1 and CDR2 are SNHLY and FYNNEI. CDR3 length equals 15 residues. In DNA, the CDR3 is TGTGCCAGCAGTGAAGCTCCACTCCGAGGACCTGAGCAGTTCTTC. It encodes CASSEAPLRGPEQFF.

This clone was seen more than once but under ten times. This chain joins TRBV2 and TRBJ1-6, with a possible D match to TRBD1 (6 bases). Germline CDR1 reads SNHLY; CDR2 reads FYNNEI. This CDR3 has 16 amino acids. The ends were cut back, 3 bases at V and 9 bases at J, with 18 bases in the middle. CDR3 sequence: CASSDRGPKDGSPLHF. The DNA of the CDR3 is TGTGCCAGCAGTGACAGGGGCCCTAAAGACGGTTCACCCCTCCACTTT.

V is TRBV19 and J is TRBJ1-1; D is unclear. The V gene lost 1 base and the J gene lost 0 bases, with 18 bases spanning the gap. Germline values: CDR1 LNHDA, CDR2 SQIVND (reference sequence). The CDR3 extends over 18 amino acids. This CDR3 reads CASSIGGWAEAVNTEAFF. CDR3 coding DNA: TGTGCCAGTAGTATAGGAGGCTGGGCCGAGGCAGTGAACACTGAAGCTTTCTTT.

The chain combines TRBV19 with TRBJ2-4; D unresolved. The CDR3 has 11 residues. V lost 3 bases, J lost 15 bases, and 12 bases lay in between. The germline CDR1 and CDR2 sequences are LNHDA and SQIVND (reference sequence). CDR3 in amino acids: CASSIPPMVYF. CDR3 DNA sequence: TGTGCCAGTAGTATCCCCCCCATGGTGTACTTC.

The chain combines TRBV5-1 with TRBJ2-7; the D gene is possibly TRBD1 (5 bases). The germline gives CDR1 SGHRS, CDR2 YFSETQ. The V and J ends lost 2 bases and 5 bases respectively, with 17 bases between them. CDR3 size: 15 residues. CDR3 DNA: TGCGCCAGCAGCTTCGGCCAGGGTGTTGCGGACGAGCAGTACTTC. Translation: CASSFGQGVADEQYF.

This sequence joins TRBV27 and TRBJ2-7; D perhaps matches TRBD2 (5 bases). CDR1 is MNHEY, CDR2 SMNVEV, per germline (reference sequence). Deletions cut 2 bases from V and 2 bases from J, with 10 bases between. The CDR3 covers 14 residues. The CDR3 loop is CASSLGGLPYEQYF. The CDR3, as DNA: TGTGCCAGCAGTTTAGGAGGCCTGCCCTACGAGCAGTACTTC.

This clone was observed a few times. The rearrangement joins TRBV30 to TRBJ2-2; no clear D gene. Per germline, CDR1 GTSNPN and CDR2 SVGIG (reference sequence). CDR3 length: 13 residues. V dropped 3 bases and J dropped 0 bases, with 5 bases sitting between them. In DNA, the CDR3 is TGTGCCTGGAGCCATTCGAACACCGGGGAGCTGTTTTTT. It translates to CAWSHSNTGELFF.